Below, 22 T cell receptor beta chains from the same sample are listed, as sequenced in a study of cytomegalovirus exposure and HLA in healthy donors. PCR was performed using 60 Vbeta and 13 Jbeta primers. Libraries were prepared by immunoSEQ multiplex PCR; TCRdb keeps only in-frame clonotypes and omits some of them. The sample consists of about 150,000 clones, roughly 70% of them appearing once. Sequencing input: PBMCs. The origin of the receptors is a man in his forties in good health and CMV-seronegative.

The table lists this clone with a count of one. The chain couples TRBV28 to TRBJ1-4; weak D call: TRBD1 (6 bases). The germline V gene encodes CDR1 MDHEN and CDR2 SYDVKM. V was trimmed by 2 bases and J by 8 bases, leaving 21 bases between them. The CDR3 is made up of 17 amino acids. CDR3 bases: TGTGCCAGCAGTTTAGTACAGGGAAGGGACGTACGGGAAAAACTGTTTTTT. It codes for CASSLVQGRDVREKLFF.

The chain combines TRBV7-2 with TRBJ2-5, with TRBD1 as a possible D gene (5 bases). The CDR3 spans 14 residues. V lost 1 base, J lost 3 bases, and 9 bases lay in between. Germline CDR1 and CDR2: SGHTA and FQGNSA. DNA of the CDR3: TGTGCCAGCAGCTTAGTTCCAGGGAAAGAGACCCAGTACTTC. Protein product: CASSLVPGKETQYF.

The V and J genes are TRBV4-3 and TRBJ1-1; 8 bases are shared with TRBD1. V shed 4 bases and J 4 bases; nucleotides not matched to a gene: 2. The CDR3 is 13 amino acids. Germline V gene sequence: CDR1 LGHNA, CDR2 YSLEER. The CDR3 is CASSLGQGTEAFF. Written as DNA, the CDR3 is TGCGCCAGCAGCCTAGGACAGGGCACTGAAGCTTTCTTT.

The chain employs TRBV4-1 and TRBJ1-1, with 8 bases aligning to TRBD1. Trimming removed 4 bases from V and 1 base from J; junction bases left unmatched: 5. The CDR3 loop spans 15 amino acids. Germline V gene sequence: CDR1 MGHRA, CDR2 YSYEKL. CDR3 region: CASSPGQGGNTEAFF. CDR3 nucleotide sequence: TGCGCCAGCAGCCCCGGACAGGGTGGGAACACTGAAGCTTTCTTT.

The chain employs TRBV30 and TRBJ2-5; 9 nucleotides agree with TRBD1. The germline CDR1 and CDR2 sequences are GTSNPN and SVGIG (reference sequence). The CDR3 has 15 amino acids. The V segment lost 5 bases and the J segment 5 bases; nucleotides outside the gene matches: 12. Here the CDR3 DNA reads TGTGCCTGGGGTTTGGGGACAGGGTTCACGGAGACCCAGTACTTC. It encodes CAWGLGTGFTETQYF.

This clone turned up a few times. This chain joins TRBV7-8 and TRBJ2-1, with 12 bases aligning to TRBD2. J was trimmed by 7 bases and V by 4 bases; bases with no gene match: 5. Germline CDR1 reads SGHVS; CDR2 reads FQNEAQ. The CDR3 covers 15 residues. In DNA, the CDR3 is TGTGCCAGCAGCTATAGACTAGCGGGAGTAAATGAGCAGTTCTTC. Translating gives CASSYRLAGVNEQFF. Together with reference TRBV7-8 and TRBJ2-1, the CDR3 gives the full variable domain: GAGVSQSPRYKVAKRGQDVALRCDPISGHVSLFWYQQALGQGPEFLTYFQNEAQLDKSGLPSDRFFAERPEGSVSTLKIQRTQQEDSAVYLCASSYRLAGVNEQFFGPGTRLTVL.

The V and J genes are TRBV5-4 and TRBJ2-4; 11 positions agree with TRBD2. CDR1 and CDR2 from the germline V gene are SGHNT and YYREEE (reference sequence). The V segment lost 0 bases and the J segment 8 bases; nucleotides outside the gene matches: 7. The CDR3 runs 16 residues. The chain's CDR3 is CASSLATSGRSDIQYF. The CDR3 DNA follows: TGTGCCAGCAGCTTGGCCACTAGCGGGAGATCAGACATTCAGTACTTC.

The genes are TRBV28 and TRBJ1-5, with D uncertain. Germline V gene sequence: CDR1 MDHEN, CDR2 SYDVKM. V gave up 1 base and J gave up 6 bases, with 25 bases separating them. The CDR3 extends over 19 amino acids. CDR3 protein: CASSLSRVSSPGSIQPQHF. The CDR3 nucleotides read TGTGCCAGCAGTTTATCGAGGGTTTCGTCGCCTGGATCCATTCAGCCCCAGCATTTT.

J is TRBJ1-2 and V is TRBV29-1; D is ambiguous. V was trimmed by 0 bases and J by 0 bases, leaving 8 bases between them. CDR3 length equals 14 residues. Germline CDR1 and CDR2: SQVTM and ANQGSEA. CDR3 region: CSVEDVQTNYGYTF. The CDR3, as DNA: TGCAGCGTTGAAGATGTACAGACTAACTATGGCTACACCTTC.

The chain combines TRBV6-1 with TRBJ1-2; TRBD1 aligns across 9 bases. Germline assignment: CDR1 MNHNS and CDR2 SASEGT. This CDR3 is built from 15 residues. J was trimmed by 8 bases and V by 2 bases; bases with no gene match: 9. The CDR3 DNA reads TGTGCCAGCAGTGAACCCTACGGACAGGGGAAGGGCTACACCTTC. Residues: CASSEPYGQGKGYTF.

The chain joins TRBV5-4 to TRBJ2-7, with 9 positions matching TRBD1. The V and J ends lost 4 bases and 3 bases, in that order; junction bases with no gene match: 11. The CDR3 is made up of 16 amino acids. Germline assignment: CDR1 SGHNT and CDR2 YYREEE (reference sequence). The CDR3 DNA follows: TGTGCCAGCAGCCCCGGAGGTGACAGGGGGTTCTACGAGCAGTACTTC. Amino acid sequence: CASSPGGDRGFYEQYF.

The V call is TRBV28, the J call TRBJ2-7; 8 bases are a match to TRBD2. With V trimmed by 5 bases and J by 2 bases, 11 bases remained unmatched. The CDR3 spans 16 residues. Looked up from germline, CDR1 is MDHEN and CDR2 is SYDVKM. CDR3: CASSGGGGRQTYEQYF. The CDR3 nucleotides are TGTGCCAGCAGTGGGGGCGGGGGGCGGCAGACCTACGAGCAGTACTTC.

The chain joins TRBV5-1 to TRBJ2-5; 9 bases line up with TRBD2. The CDR3 covers 15 residues. Per the germline V gene, CDR1 is SGHRS and CDR2 is YFSETQ. V shed 0 bases and J 2 bases; nucleotides not matched to a gene: 2. The CDR3 sequence: CASSLVTSGQETQYF. CDR3 coding DNA: TGCGCCAGCAGCTTGGTGACTAGCGGTCAAGAGACCCAGTACTTC. Complete variable domain (other parts from reference TRBV5-1 and TRBJ2-5): KAGVTQTPRYLIKTRGQQVTLSCSPISGHRSVSWYQQTPGQGLQFLFEYFSETQRNKGNFPGRFSGRQFSNSRSEMNVSTLELGDSALYLCASSLVTSGQETQYFGPGTRLLVL.

This clone was recorded a few times. The chain has TRBV5-4 and TRBJ2-7; perhaps TRBD2 as D (6 bases). Trimming took 0 bases from V and 5 from J, leaving 9 bases between them. The length of the CDR3 is 13 residues. Germline assignment: CDR1 SGHNT and CDR2 YYREEE (reference sequence). The CDR3 DNA sequence: TGTGCCAGCAGCTTGGTTGGGGAGGACGAGCAGTACTTC. This encodes CASSLVGEDEQYF.

This sequence joins TRBV29-1 and TRBJ2-3; TRBD2 matches at 13 bases. The CDR3 consists of 15 residues. The J segment lost 1 base and the V segment lost 4 bases, leaving 2 bases of the junction unmatched. Germline CDR1 reads SQVTM; CDR2 reads ANQGSEA. As DNA, the CDR3 is TGCAGCGTTGGAGGACTAGCGGGGGGCACAGATACGCAGTATTTT. Its protein is CSVGGLAGGTDTQYF.

The chain is built from TRBV2 and TRBJ2-1; 7 bases line up with TRBD2. The germline CDR1 and CDR2 sequences are SNHLY and FYNNEI. J lost 15 bases, V lost 6 bases, and 8 bases had no gene match. CDR3 length equals 11 residues. The CDR3 sequence is CASSREGSPFF. DNA of the CDR3: TGTGCCAGCAGCAGGGAGGGCAGCCCGTTCTTC.

A few counts support this clone. CDR3: CASSSTHRGQGGYTF. Written as DNA, the CDR3 is TGTGCCAGCAGTTCGACCCACAGGGGGCAAGGGGGCTACACCTTC. The chain carries TRBV27 and TRBJ1-2, with 9 positions matching TRBD1. CDR1 is MNHEY, CDR2 SMNVEV, per germline (reference sequence). The J segment lost 8 bases and the V segment lost 4 bases, leaving 11 bases of the junction unmatched. The CDR3 runs 15 residues.

The chain links TRBV6-5 to TRBJ2-7; TRBD2 matches 8 bases. The CDR3 contains 15 residues. In germline, CDR1 is MNHEY, CDR2 SVGAGI. The V segment lost 6 bases and the J segment 1 base; nucleotides outside the gene matches: 8. The CDR3 DNA sequence: TGTGCCAGCAGGGCCACTAGCGGAGGTTCCTACGAGCAGTACTTC. Residues: CASRATSGGSYEQYF.

The V call is TRBV25-1, the J call TRBJ1-6, with D possibly TRBD1 on 6 matching bases. The V gene lost 6 bases and the J gene lost 4 bases, with 19 bases spanning the gap. CDR3 length: 17 residues. Germline assignment: CDR1 MGHDK and CDR2 SYGVNS. CDR3 residues: CASRAETGLTYNSPLHF. The CDR3 DNA reads as TGTGCCAGCAGAGCGGAGACAGGCTTAACTTATAATTCACCCCTCCACTTT. The full variable domain, its missing parts supplied by reference TRBV25-1 and TRBJ1-6, is EADIYQTPRYLVIGTGKKITLECSQTMGHDKMYWYQQDPGMELHLIHYSYGVNSTEKGDLSSESTVSRIRTEHFPLTLESARPSHTSQYLCASRAETGLTYNSPLHFGNGTRLTVT.

The rearrangement uses TRBV7-6 and TRBJ2-1; maybe TRBD1 (6 bases). The CDR3 sequence is 12 residues long. V dropped 3 bases and J dropped 6 bases, with 6 bases sitting between them. CDR1 is SGHVS and CDR2 is FNYEAQ in the germline V gene. The CDR3 sequence: CASSFRGNEQFF. In DNA form, the CDR3 reads TGTGCCAGCAGCTTCAGGGGCAATGAGCAGTTCTTC.

V and J are TRBV7-9 and TRBJ1-2; 9 positions agree with TRBD1. Unmatched junction bases numbered 9, after V lost 8 bases and J lost 5 bases. Per the germline V gene, CDR1 is SEHNR and CDR2 is FQNEAQ (reference sequence). CDR3 length equals 14 residues. The CDR3 region is CASRNTGGYYGYTF. CDR3 DNA: TGTGCCAGCCGTAATACAGGGGGCTATTATGGCTACACCTTC. Based on the CDR3 plus reference TRBV7-9 and TRBJ1-2, the full variable domain is DTGVSQNPRHKITKRGQNVTFRCDPISEHNRLYWYRQTLGQGPEFLTYFQNEAQLEKSRLLSDRFSAERPKGSFSTLEIQRTEQGDSAMYLCASRNTGGYYGYTFGSGTRLTVV.

This rearrangement joins TRBV19 to TRBJ1-4; TRBD1 aligns across 9 bases. The V segment lost 3 bases and the J segment 0 bases; nucleotides outside the gene matches: 8. The CDR3 sequence is 18 residues long. In germline, CDR1 is LNHDA, CDR2 SQIVND (reference sequence). Here the CDR3 DNA reads TGTGCCAGTAGTATCGATGGACAGGGGAAGGCAACTAATGAAAAACTGTTTTTT. Protein sequence: CASSIDGQGKATNEKLFF.